A single sample is the source of the 25 T cell receptor beta chains below, sequenced in a study of T cells in Graves' hyperthyroidism and ophthalmopathy. TCR beta CDR3 region amplification was performed from RNA transcripts. First-round RT-PCR targeting the TCR CDR3 was performed with the HTBI primer set. MiXCR was run by TCRdb on the multiplex PCR reads, yielding one entry per CDR3 protein. There are about 210,000 distinct CDR3 sequences in the sample; about 15% occur only once, and roughly 53% lies in the top ten. Sequences were obtained from blood. The receptors here all came from a man aged 45-65 years with Graves' hyperthyroidism.

This clonotype was seen many times. V gene TRBV12-3 or TRBV12-4 combines with J gene TRBJ2-7; possibly TRBD1 for D (5 bases). The V end was cut by 3 bases, the J end by 0 bases, with 12 bases between. The CDR3 has 15 residues. This CDR3 is CASSFGAPSSYEQYF. The CDR3 DNA is TGTGCCAGCAGTTTTGGGGCCCCCTCCTCCTACGAGCAGTACTTC.

This clonotype was recorded many times. V usage is TRBV4-1 and J usage is TRBJ2-2; D possibly corresponds to TRBD1 (6 bases). Germline lookup yields CDR1 MGHRA and CDR2 YSYEKL. The V end was cut by 1 base, the J end by 4 bases, with 10 bases between. The CDR3 runs 15 residues. CDR3 residues: CASSQVGQITGELFF. The CDR3 nucleotides read TGCGCCAGCAGCCAAGTAGGACAGATCACCGGGGAGCTGTTTTTT.

A few counts support this clonotype. The chain links TRBV6-1 to TRBJ1-3, with D possibly matching TRBD1 (6 bases). Trimming left V 7 bases short and J 4 bases short, with 17 bases between. The germline V gene encodes CDR1 MNHNS and CDR2 SASEGT. The CDR3 covers 15 residues. Written as DNA, the CDR3 is TGTGCCAGCACCCTTGGAGGGGGGACGGGAAACACCATATATTTT. Its translation is CASTLGGGTGNTIYF.

This clonotype has more than one count but fewer than ten. The rearrangement uses TRBV7-2 and TRBJ2-7; D is unclear. This CDR3 is 15 amino acids long. V was trimmed by 0 bases and J by 2 bases, leaving 11 bases between them. Germline V gene data show CDR1 as SGHTA and CDR2 as FQGNSA. CDR3 nucleotides: TGTGCCAGCAGCTTAGCAAGGGCTACCCCCTACGAGCAGTACTTC. Translation gives CASSLARATPYEQYF. Full variable domain (remainder filled in from reference TRBV7-2 and TRBJ2-7): GAGVSQSPSNKVTEKGKDVELRCDPISGHTALYWYRQSLGQGLEFLIYFQGNSAPDKSGLPSDRFSAERTGGSVSTLTIQRTQQEDSAVYLCASSLARATPYEQYFGPGTRLTVT.

This clonotype was detected many times. This chain uses TRBV28 with TRBJ1-3, with D unresolved. This CDR3 has 14 residues. Trimming removed 4 bases from V and 4 bases from J, with 11 bases in between. Germline assignment: CDR1 MDHEN and CDR2 SYDVKM. This chain's CDR3 is CASSSNWAGNTIYF. The CDR3 region has the DNA TGTGCCAGCAGTTCAAACTGGGCGGGAAACACCATATATTTT.

The J gene is TRBJ1-3, the V gene TRBV10-3; TRBD1 is a possible D gene (5 bases). Germline V CDR1 and CDR2: ENHRY, SYGVKD. CDR3 length equals 15 residues. The germline V and J ends were trimmed by 10 bases and 2 bases, with 18 bases remaining between them. Written as DNA, the CDR3 is TGTGCCACCTCACAACAGGTCTTAGCTGGAAACACCATATATTTT. Protein sequence: CATSQQVLAGNTIYF.

The rearrangement links TRBV29-1 to TRBJ2-3, with 12 bases matching TRBD2. The CDR3 runs 15 residues. Trimming cost V 4 bases and J 2 bases; bases outside gene matches: 4. The germline V gene encodes CDR1 SQVTM and CDR2 ANQGSEA. CDR3 bases: TGCAGCGTTGGGACTAGCGGGGTCATCACAGATACGCAGTATTTT. Amino acids: CSVGTSGVITDTQYF.

This clonotype has ten or more counts. The rearrangement links TRBV20-1 to TRBJ2-5; TRBD1 matches 9 bases. CDR3 length: 16 amino acids. The V gene's germline CDR1 is DFQATT and CDR2 SNEGSKA (reference sequence). Trimming cost V 0 bases and J 5 bases; bases outside gene matches: 10. CDR3 region: CSARDFRTGVLETQYF. The CDR3 region has the DNA TGCAGTGCTAGAGACTTCCGGACAGGGGTTTTGGAGACCCAGTACTTC.

This clonotype came up many times. V gene TRBV20-1 combines with J gene TRBJ1-1; possible D gene TRBD1, 5 bases. V lost 3 bases to trimming and J lost 4 bases, with 12 bases between them. The CDR3 is 13 residues long. Germline CDR1 DFQATT, CDR2 SNEGSKA (reference sequence). CDR3 protein: CSASGGSGTEAFF. The CDR3 DNA is TGCAGTGCTAGCGGGGGGAGCGGCACTGAAGCTTTCTTT.

This rearrangement joins TRBV7-9 to TRBJ2-2; D not certain. The CDR3 has 13 residues. Trimming took 5 bases from V and 4 from J, leaving 8 bases between them. The V gene's germline CDR1 is SEHNR and CDR2 FQNEAQ (reference sequence). In DNA, the CDR3 is TGTGCCAGCAGCCCCGGAACCACCGGGGAGCTGTTTTTT. This codes for CASSPGTTGELFF.

There are many counts of this clonotype. The gene calls are TRBV3-1 and TRBJ2-5; 11 bases are shared with TRBD2. V lost 4 bases to trimming and J lost 4 bases; unmatched junction nucleotides: 5. In germline, CDR1 is LGHDT, CDR2 YNNKEL (reference sequence). The CDR3 extends over 15 amino acids. The CDR3 DNA sequence: TGTGCCAGCAGCCTAGCGGGAGGGCCTCGAGAGACCCAGTACTTC. It specifies CASSLAGGPRETQYF.

This clonotype has ten or more counts. The chain couples TRBV28 to TRBJ1-5, with D possibly being TRBD1 (5 bases). V was trimmed by 6 bases and J by 5 bases, leaving 14 bases between them. The CDR3 has 14 residues. Germline CDR1 and CDR2: MDHEN and SYDVKM. Here the CDR3 reads CASSTPGADQPQHF. In DNA, the CDR3 is TGTGCCAGCAGCACCCCCGGGGCTGATCAGCCCCAGCATTTT.

This clonotype was recorded a few times. The V and J genes are TRBV7-9 and TRBJ1-1; tentative D call: TRBD1 (5 bases). The CDR3 is 15 amino acids. V was cut by 2 bases and J by 0 bases, with 10 bases left in between. Germline CDR1 reads SEHNR; CDR2 reads FQNEAQ (reference sequence). The CDR3 bases are TGTGCCAGCAGCTTATTAGGCAGGGTGAACACTGAAGCTTTCTTT. This codes for CASSLLGRVNTEAFF.

This clonotype was seen more than once but under ten times. The chain is built from TRBV6-5 and TRBJ1-1, with a tentative D call TRBD1 (5 bases). The germline V gene encodes CDR1 MNHEY and CDR2 SVGAGI. The CDR3 covers 14 residues. Trimming pared 0 bases from V and 6 bases from J, leaving 11 bases between. CDR3 in amino acids: CASSYSVLGAEAFF. CDR3 sequence (DNA): TGTGCCAGCAGTTACTCGGTGCTGGGGGCTGAAGCTTTCTTT.

On this clonotype itself: A much larger clone lies a single base off, so this may be a read error. The rearrangement uses TRBV3-1 and TRBJ2-7, with TRBD2 as a possible D gene (6 bases). The CDR3 extends over 15 amino acids. Germline lookup yields CDR1 LGHDT and CDR2 YNNKEL (reference sequence). CDR3 sequence (DNA): TGTGCCAGCAGCCAAATGGGGGAGGTAAGCTACGAGCGGTACTTC. Amino acids: CASSQMGEVSYERYF.

V usage is TRBV7-2 and J usage is TRBJ2-7, with 8 bases matching TRBD2. With V trimmed by 5 bases and J by 2 bases, 8 bases remained unmatched. CDR3 size: 15 residues. CDR1 and CDR2 (germline): SGHTA, FQGNSA. CDR3 region: CASSPRLATAYEQYF. CDR3 bases: TGTGCCAGCAGCCCCCGACTAGCGACAGCCTACGAGCAGTACTTC.

As to this clonotype: Just one base apart from a much larger clone, this may be a read error. This chain uses TRBV27 with TRBJ1-1, with a tentative D call TRBD1 (6 bases). Germline values: CDR1 MNHEY, CDR2 SMNVEV (reference sequence). The CDR3 length is 14 residues. V lost 4 bases, J lost 1 base, and 10 bases lay in between. DNA for the CDR3: TGTGCCAGCAGTTACGGACAGAAGAACACTGAAGCTTTCTTT. Translated: CASSYGQKNTEAFF.

This clonotype was observed at least ten times. The CDR3 DNA is TGTGCCAGCAGTTCCACAGGGGTAGCTCCCTACGAGCAGTACTTC. Translated: CASSSTGVAPYEQYF. The chain couples TRBV28 to TRBJ2-7, with 7 bases fitting TRBD1. This CDR3 has 15 residues. Unmatched junction bases numbered 8, after V lost 4 bases and J lost 2 bases. CDR1 and CDR2 (germline): MDHEN, SYDVKM.

The sample holds many counts of this clonotype. V gene TRBV30 combines with J gene TRBJ2-7; D might be TRBD1 or TRBD2, each matching 5 bases. This CDR3 spans 14 amino acids. Germline V gene sequence: CDR1 GTSNPN, CDR2 SVGIG (reference sequence). V lost 4 bases, J lost 3 bases, and 16 bases lay in between. The CDR3 region is CAWTHGAVGYEQYF. Written as DNA, the CDR3 is TGTGCCTGGACTCACGGGGCAGTGGGCTACGAGCAGTACTTC.

This clonotype was recorded many times. The chain recombines TRBV12-3 or TRBV12-4 with TRBJ1-5; D gene ambiguous. CDR3 length: 13 residues. Trimming left V 3 bases short and J 5 bases short, with 8 bases between. This CDR3 is CASSFSGHQPQHF. The CDR3 DNA is TGTGCCAGCAGTTTTTCTGGGCATCAGCCCCAGCATTTT.

The chain joins TRBV7-9 to TRBJ2-1; TRBD2 agrees at 8 bases. The CDR3 is 13 amino acids. CDR1 and CDR2 from the germline V gene are SEHNR and FQNEAQ (reference sequence). Trimming took 0 bases from V and 15 from J; bases not matched to a gene: 7. The CDR3 region is CASSLAGGRRRFF. CDR3 coding DNA: TGTGCCAGCAGCTTAGCCGGCGGGAGGAGGCGGTTCTTC.

This clonotype was counted at least ten times. The chain combines TRBV12-3 or TRBV12-4 with TRBJ2-2; the match to TRBD1 covers 9 bases. The CDR3 spans 14 residues. J gave up 5 bases and V 6 bases, and 4 bases lay outside the gene matches. The CDR3 DNA reads as TGTGCCAGCAGCACAGGGGGCAGGACCGGGGAGCTGTTTTTT. It encodes CASSTGGRTGELFF.

This chain uses TRBV7-3 with TRBJ2-7; the D gene is possibly TRBD2 (6 bases). With 1 base removed from V and 0 bases from J, the gap between germline ends came to 13 bases. Germline V CDR1 and CDR2: SGHTA, FQGTGA. The CDR3 is made up of 16 amino acids. The CDR3 region has the DNA TGTGCCAGCAGCTTAAACCCTAGCGAGAGCTCCTACGAGCAGTACTTC. It is translated as CASSLNPSESSYEQYF.

The rearrangement links TRBV6-5 to TRBJ1-6; D might be TRBD1 (5 bases). The CDR3 has 14 residues. Between the trimmed V and J ends, which lost 2 bases and 8 bases, there was a span of 10 bases. Germline-derived CDR1 and CDR2 are MNHEY and SVGAGI. CDR3 sequence reads: CASSYRGGDSPLHF. The CDR3 nucleotides read TGTGCCAGCAGTTACAGGGGAGGAGATTCACCCCTCCACTTT.

This clonotype showed up many times. The rearrangement uses TRBV5-1 and TRBJ2-1, with TRBD2 identical over 10 bases. This CDR3 spans 16 amino acids. Per germline, CDR1 SGHRS and CDR2 YFSETQ. Trimming took 3 bases from V and 6 from J; bases not matched to a gene: 9. CDR3 region: CASSWTSGLKSNEQFF. The CDR3 coding sequence is TGCGCCAGCAGCTGGACTAGCGGACTAAAGTCCAATGAGCAGTTCTTC.